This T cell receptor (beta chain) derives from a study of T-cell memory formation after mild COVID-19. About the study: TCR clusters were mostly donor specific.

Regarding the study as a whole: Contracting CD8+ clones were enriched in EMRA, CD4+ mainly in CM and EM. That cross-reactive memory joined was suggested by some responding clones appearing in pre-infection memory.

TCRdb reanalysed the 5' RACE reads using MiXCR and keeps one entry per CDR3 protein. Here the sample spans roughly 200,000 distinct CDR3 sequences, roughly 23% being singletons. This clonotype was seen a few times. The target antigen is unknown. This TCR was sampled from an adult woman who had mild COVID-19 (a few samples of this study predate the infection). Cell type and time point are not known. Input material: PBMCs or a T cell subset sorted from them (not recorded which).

The CDR3 bases are TGTGCCAGCAGCCCGTCGGGTTCGGGCGCCGGCAATGAGCAGTTCTTC. Its translation: CASSPSGSGAGNEQFF. The chain combines TRBV7-9 with TRBJ2-1; D remains ambiguous. V was clipped by 5 bases and J by 6 bases, with 20 bases between them. Germline CDR1 SEHNR, CDR2 FQNEAQ (reference sequence). The CDR3 contains 16 residues.